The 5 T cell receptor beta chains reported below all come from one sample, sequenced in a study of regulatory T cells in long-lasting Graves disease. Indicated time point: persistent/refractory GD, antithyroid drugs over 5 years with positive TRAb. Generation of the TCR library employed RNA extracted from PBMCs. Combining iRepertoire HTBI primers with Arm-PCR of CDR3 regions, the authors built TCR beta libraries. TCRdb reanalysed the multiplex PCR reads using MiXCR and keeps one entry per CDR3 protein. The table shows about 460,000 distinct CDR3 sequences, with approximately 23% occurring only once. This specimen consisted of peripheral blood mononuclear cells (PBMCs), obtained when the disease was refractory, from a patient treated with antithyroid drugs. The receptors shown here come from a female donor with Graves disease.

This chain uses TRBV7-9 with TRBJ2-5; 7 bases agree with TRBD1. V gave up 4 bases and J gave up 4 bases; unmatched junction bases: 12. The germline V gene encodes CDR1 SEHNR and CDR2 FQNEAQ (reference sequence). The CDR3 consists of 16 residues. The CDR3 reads CASSSTFHRGRETQYF. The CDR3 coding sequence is TGTGCCAGCAGCTCTACGTTTCACAGGGGTAGAGAGACCCAGTACTTC. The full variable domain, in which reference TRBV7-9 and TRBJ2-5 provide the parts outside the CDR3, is DTGVSQNPRHKITKRGQNVTFRCDPISEHNRLYWYRQTLGQGPEFLTYFQNEAQLEKSRLLSDRFSAERPKGSFSTLEIQRTEQGDSAMYLCASSSTFHRGRETQYFGPGTRLLVL.

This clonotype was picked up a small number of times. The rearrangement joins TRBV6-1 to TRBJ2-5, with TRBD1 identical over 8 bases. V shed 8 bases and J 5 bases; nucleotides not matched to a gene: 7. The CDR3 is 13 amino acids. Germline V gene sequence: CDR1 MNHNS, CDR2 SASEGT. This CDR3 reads CASEAGGMETQYF. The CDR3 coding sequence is TGTGCCAGCGAAGCAGGGGGCATGGAGACCCAGTACTTC.

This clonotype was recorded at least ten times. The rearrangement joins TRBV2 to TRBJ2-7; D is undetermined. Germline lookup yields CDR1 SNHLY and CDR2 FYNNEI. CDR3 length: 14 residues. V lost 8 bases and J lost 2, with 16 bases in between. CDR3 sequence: CASSSPPVTYEQYF. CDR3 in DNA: TGTGCCAGCTCGTCCCCACCCGTCACCTACGAGCAGTACTTC.

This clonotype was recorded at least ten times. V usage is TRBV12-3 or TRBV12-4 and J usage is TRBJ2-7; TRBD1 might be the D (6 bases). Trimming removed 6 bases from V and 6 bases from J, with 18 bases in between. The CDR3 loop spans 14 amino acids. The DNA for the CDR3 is TGTGCCAGCAGCCGATTCACGGACAGTCGCGAGCAGTACTTC. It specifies CASSRFTDSREQYF.

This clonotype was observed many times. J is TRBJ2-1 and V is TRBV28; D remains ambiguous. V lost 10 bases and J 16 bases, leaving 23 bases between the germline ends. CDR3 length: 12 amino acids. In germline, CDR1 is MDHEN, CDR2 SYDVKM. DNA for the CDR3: TGTGCCACCCTCGAACCCCGACTCGGTTATTTCTTC. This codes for CATLEPRLGYFF.